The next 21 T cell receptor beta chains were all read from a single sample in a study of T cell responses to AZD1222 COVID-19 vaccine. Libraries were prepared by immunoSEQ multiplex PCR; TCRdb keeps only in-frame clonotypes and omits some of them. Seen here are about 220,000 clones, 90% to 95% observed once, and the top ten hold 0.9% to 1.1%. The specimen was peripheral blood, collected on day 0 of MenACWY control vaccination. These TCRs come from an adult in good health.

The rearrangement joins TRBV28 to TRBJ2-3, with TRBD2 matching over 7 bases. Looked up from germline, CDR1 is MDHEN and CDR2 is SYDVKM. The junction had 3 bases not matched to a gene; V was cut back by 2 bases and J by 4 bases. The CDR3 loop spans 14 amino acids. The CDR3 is CASSLRGRADTQYF. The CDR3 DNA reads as TGTGCCAGCAGTTTACGAGGGAGGGCAGATACGCAGTATTTT.

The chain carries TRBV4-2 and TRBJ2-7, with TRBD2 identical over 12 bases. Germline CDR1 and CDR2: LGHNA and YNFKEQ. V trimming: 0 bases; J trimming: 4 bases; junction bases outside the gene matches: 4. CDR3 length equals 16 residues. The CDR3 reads CASSQDTSGGLYEQYF. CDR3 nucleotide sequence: TGTGCCAGCAGCCAAGATACTAGCGGGGGGTTATACGAGCAGTACTTC.

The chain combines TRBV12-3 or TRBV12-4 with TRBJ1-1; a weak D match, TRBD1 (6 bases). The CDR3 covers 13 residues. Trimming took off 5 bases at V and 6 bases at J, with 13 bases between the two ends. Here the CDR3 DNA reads TGTGCCAGCAGTCGAAGACAGGTGCCTGAAGCTTTCTTT. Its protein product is CASSRRQVPEAFF.

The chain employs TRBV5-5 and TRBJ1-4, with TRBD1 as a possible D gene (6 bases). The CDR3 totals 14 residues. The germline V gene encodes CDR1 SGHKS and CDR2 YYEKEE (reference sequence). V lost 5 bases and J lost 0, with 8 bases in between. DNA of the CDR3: TGTGCCAGCAGAGGGGGTACAACTAATGAAAAACTGTTTTTT. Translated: CASRGGTTNEKLFF.

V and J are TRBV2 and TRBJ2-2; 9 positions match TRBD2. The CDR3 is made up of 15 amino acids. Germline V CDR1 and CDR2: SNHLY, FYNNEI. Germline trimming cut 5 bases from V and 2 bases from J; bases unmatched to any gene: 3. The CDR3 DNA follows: TGTGCCAGCAGTCCCCTAGCGGGAAACACCGGGGAGCTGTTTTTT. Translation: CASSPLAGNTGELFF.

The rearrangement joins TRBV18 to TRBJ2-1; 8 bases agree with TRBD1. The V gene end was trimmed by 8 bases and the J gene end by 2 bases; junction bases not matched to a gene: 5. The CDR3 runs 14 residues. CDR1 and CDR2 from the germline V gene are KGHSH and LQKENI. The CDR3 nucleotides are TGTGCCAGCAGCCGGGACAGGACCTACAATGAGCAGTTCTTC. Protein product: CASSRDRTYNEQFF.

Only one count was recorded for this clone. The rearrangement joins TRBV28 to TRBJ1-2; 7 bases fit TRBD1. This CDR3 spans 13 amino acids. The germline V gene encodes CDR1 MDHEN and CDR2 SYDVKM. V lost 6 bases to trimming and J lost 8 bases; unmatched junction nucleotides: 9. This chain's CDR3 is CASSLGQWMGYTF. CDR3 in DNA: TGTGCCAGCAGCTTGGGACAGTGGATGGGCTACACCTTC.

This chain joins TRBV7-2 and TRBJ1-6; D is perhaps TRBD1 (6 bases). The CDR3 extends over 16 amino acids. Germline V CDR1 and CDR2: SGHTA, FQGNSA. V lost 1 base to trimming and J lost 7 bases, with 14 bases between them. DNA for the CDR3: TGTGCCAGCAGCTTAGTCACAGGGAGTCAAAATTCACCCCTCCACTTT. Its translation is CASSLVTGSQNSPLHF.

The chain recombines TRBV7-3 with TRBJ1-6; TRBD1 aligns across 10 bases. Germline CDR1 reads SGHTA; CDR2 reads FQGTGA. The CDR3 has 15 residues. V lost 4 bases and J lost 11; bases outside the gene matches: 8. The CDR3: CASSSSGTGVTPLHF. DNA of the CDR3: TGTGCCAGCAGCTCCTCCGGGACAGGGGTAACACCCCTCCACTTT.

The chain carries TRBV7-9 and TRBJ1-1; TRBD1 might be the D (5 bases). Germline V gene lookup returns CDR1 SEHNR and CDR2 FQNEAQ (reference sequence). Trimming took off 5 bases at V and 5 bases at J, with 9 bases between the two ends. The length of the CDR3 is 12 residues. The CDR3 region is CASSRGRTEAFF. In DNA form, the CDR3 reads TGTGCCAGCAGCCGGGGCAGAACTGAAGCTTTCTTT.

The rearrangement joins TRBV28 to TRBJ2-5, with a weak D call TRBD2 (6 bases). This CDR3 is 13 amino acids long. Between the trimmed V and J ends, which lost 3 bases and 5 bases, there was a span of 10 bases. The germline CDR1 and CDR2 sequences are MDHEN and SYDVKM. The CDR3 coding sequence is TGTGCCAGCAGTTTGGGGGGACGGGAGACCCAGTACTTC. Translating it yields CASSLGGRETQYF.

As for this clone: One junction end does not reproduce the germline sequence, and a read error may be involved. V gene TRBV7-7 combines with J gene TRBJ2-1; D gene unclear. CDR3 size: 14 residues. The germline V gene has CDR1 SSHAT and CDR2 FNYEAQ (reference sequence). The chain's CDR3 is CASSRSGLFDEQFF. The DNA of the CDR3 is TGTGCTAGCAGCCGAAGTGGCTTATTCGATGAGCAGTTCTTC.

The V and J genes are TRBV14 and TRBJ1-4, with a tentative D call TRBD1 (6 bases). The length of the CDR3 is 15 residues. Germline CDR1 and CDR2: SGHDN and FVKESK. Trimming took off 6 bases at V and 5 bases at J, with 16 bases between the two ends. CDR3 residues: CASSQRAGQNEKLFF. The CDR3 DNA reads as TGTGCCAGCAGTCAACGTGCGGGACAAAATGAAAAACTGTTTTTT.

CDR3 region: CASSFSRDTEAFF. The CDR3 coding sequence is TGTGCCAGCAGTTTTTCCAGGGACACTGAAGCTTTCTTT. This chain uses TRBV12-3 or TRBV12-4 with TRBJ1-1; D is perhaps TRBD1 (5 bases). V gave up 3 bases and J gave up 3 bases, with 8 bases separating them. CDR3 length equals 13 residues.

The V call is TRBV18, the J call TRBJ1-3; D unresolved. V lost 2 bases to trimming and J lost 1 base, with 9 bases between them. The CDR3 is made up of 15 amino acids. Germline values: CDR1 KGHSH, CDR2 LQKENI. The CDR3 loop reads CASSPRASSGNTIYF. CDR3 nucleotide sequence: TGTGCCAGCTCACCAAGGGCTTCTTCTGGAAACACCATATATTTT.

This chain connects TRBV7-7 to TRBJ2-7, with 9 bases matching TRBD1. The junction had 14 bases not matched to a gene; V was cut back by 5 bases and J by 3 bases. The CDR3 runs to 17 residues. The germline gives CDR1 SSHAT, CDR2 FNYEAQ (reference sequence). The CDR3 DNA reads TGTGCCAGCAGCCCACCTAAAAGGGACAGGGCGAACTACGAGCAGTACTTC. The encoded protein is CASSPPKRDRANYEQYF.

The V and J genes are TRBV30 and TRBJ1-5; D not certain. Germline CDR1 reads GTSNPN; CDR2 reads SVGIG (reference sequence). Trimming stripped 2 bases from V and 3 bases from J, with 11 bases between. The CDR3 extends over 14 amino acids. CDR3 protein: CAWSKTADNQPQHF. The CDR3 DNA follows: TGTGCCTGGAGTAAGACGGCAGACAATCAGCCCCAGCATTTT.

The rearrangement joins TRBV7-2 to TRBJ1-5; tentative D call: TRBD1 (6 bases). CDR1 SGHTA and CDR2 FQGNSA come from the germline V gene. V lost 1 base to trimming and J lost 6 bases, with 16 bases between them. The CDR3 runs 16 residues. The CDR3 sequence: CASSLDRLGGSQPQHF. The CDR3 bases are TGTGCCAGCAGCTTAGATCGTTTAGGGGGTAGTCAGCCCCAGCATTTT.

CDR3 in DNA: TGTGCCAGCAGCACTGGGATGGGCGGTAGGGAGACCCAGTACTTC. Its translation is CASSTGMGGRETQYF. V and J are TRBV7-9 and TRBJ2-5; no clear D gene. The CDR3 sequence is 15 residues long. Germline assignment: CDR1 SEHNR and CDR2 FQNEAQ (reference sequence). V shed 5 bases and J shed 5 bases, with 18 bases lying between them.

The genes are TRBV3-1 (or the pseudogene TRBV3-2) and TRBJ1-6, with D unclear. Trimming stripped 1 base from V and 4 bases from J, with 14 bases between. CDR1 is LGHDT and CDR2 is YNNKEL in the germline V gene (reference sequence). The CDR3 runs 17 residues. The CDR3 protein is CASSQAPGSEYNSPLHF. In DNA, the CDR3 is TGTGCCAGCAGCCAAGCCCCCGGCAGTGAATATAATTCACCCCTCCACTTT.

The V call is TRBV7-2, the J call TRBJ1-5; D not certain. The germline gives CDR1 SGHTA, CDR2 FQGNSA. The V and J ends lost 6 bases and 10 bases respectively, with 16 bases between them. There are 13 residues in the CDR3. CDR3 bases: TGTGCCAGCAGGTTTAGTAGGGAAGGACCCCAGCATTTT. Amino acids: CASRFSREGPQHF.